Included here is one T cell receptor (beta chain) sequence, with context. One end of the junction is discordant with germline, which a read error may explain. The data were taken from a study of blood T cell repertoires in COVID-19. This CDR3 comprises 14 residues. From germline, CDR1 is MNHNS and CDR2 SASEGT. How the authors handled the data: Amplifying reference gene primers gave estimates of nucleated cell counts. Here immunoSEQ multiplex PCR was the method, and the copy in TCRdb shows in-frame clones only, minus some. D and trimming were read from the DNA, whereas the V and J calls and clone size are those reported in that table. The data contain approximately 68,000 clones, roughly 83% of them singletons.

This chain connects TRBV6-1 to TRBJ1-1, with D possibly matching TRBD1 (5 bases). The receptor was isolated from a woman aged 55-70 years with acute or convalescent COVID-19. Material for sequencing was peripheral blood. This CDR3 reads CASTEAGRNTEAFF. In nucleotides, the CDR3 is TGTGCCAGCACTGAAGCAGGGAGGAACACTGAAGCTTTCTTT.